What follows describes a single TCR beta chain. The germline V gene encodes CDR1 SGHRS and CDR2 YFSETQ. With 7 bases removed from V and 0 bases from J, the gap between germline ends came to 11 bases. The CDR3 is 15 residues long. Some clones are missing from TCRdb's copy, which holds only in-frame ones; the method was immunoSEQ multiplex PCR. The table includes about 480,000 clones, 89% detected once. These data belong to a study of blood T cell repertoires in COVID-19. The chain joins TRBV5-1 to TRBJ2-6; D is perhaps TRBD2 (6 bases). The sample was peripheral blood. The clonotype originates from a young man with COVID-19, enrolled during active disease. This CDR3 is CASHTGSSGANVLTF. The CDR3 DNA reads as TGCGCCAGCCATACCGGGAGCTCTGGGGCCAACGTCCTGACTTTC.